Following are 14 T cell receptor beta chains from one sample sequenced in a study of response to subunit inactivated influenza vaccine. A single record per CDR3 protein comes from TCRdb applying MiXCR to the RT-PCR reads. Counted here are 450,000 to 600,000 distinct CDR3 sequences, less than 7.5% occurring once; the ten biggest clones make up around 13%. The input for sequencing was PBMCs from blood, taken less than 25 months after vaccination. These receptors were taken from a man between 50 and 69 years old who received an inactivated influenza vaccine.

This clonotype has at least ten counts. The chain uses TRBV7-9 and TRBJ1-3; D is unresolved. Germline CDR1 SEHNR, CDR2 FQNEAQ (reference sequence). V was pared by 4 bases and J by 6 bases, with 7 bases between. The CDR3 spans 12 residues. CDR3 nucleotides: TGTGCCAGCAGCTCGCAATCAAACACCATATATTTT. It encodes CASSSQSNTIYF.

V gene TRBV18 combines with J gene TRBJ2-2; D is perhaps TRBD1 (6 bases). The germline V gene encodes CDR1 KGHSH and CDR2 LQKENI. With 2 bases removed from V and 0 bases from J, the gap between germline ends came to 10 bases. This CDR3 has 16 residues. In DNA, the CDR3 is TGTGCCAGCTCACCAATGGACAGCTCGAACACCGGGGAGCTGTTTTTT. Translation: CASSPMDSSNTGELFF.

This clonotype was counted many times. The rearrangement links TRBV29-1 to TRBJ1-2; D is perhaps TRBD1 (6 bases). Germline V gene lookup returns CDR1 SQVTM and CDR2 ANQGSEA. V was pared by 4 bases and J by 7 bases, with 13 bases between. The CDR3 covers 12 residues. CDR3 coding DNA: TGCAGCGTTGCGGGGGCTGCGGGTGGCTACACCTTC. It is translated as CSVAGAAGGYTF.

This clonotype was picked up many times. The V gene is TRBV15, the J gene TRBJ2-5, with 7 bases identical to TRBD2. V shed 3 bases, J shed 4 bases, and the junction held 11 bases outside the gene matches. Germline CDR1 reads LNHNV; CDR2 reads YYDKDF (reference sequence). The CDR3 loop spans 16 amino acids. The CDR3 region is CATSRGLAVEAETQYF. Here the CDR3 DNA reads TGTGCCACCAGCAGGGGGCTAGCGGTCGAGGCAGAGACCCAGTACTTC.

This clonotype came up a few times. V gene TRBV4-2 combines with J gene TRBJ1-6, with unresolved D. V was shortened by 1 base and J by 8 bases, with 6 bases between the two germline ends. This CDR3 has 13 amino acids. Germline V lookup: CDR1 LGHNA, CDR2 YNFKEQ. CDR3: CASSQGADSPLHF. CDR3 sequence (DNA): TGTGCCAGCAGCCAAGGTGCCGATTCACCCCTCCACTTT.

This clonotype was detected ten times or more. V and J are TRBV5-1 and TRBJ1-5; TRBD1 matches 9 bases. The CDR3 contains 15 residues. Germline lookup yields CDR1 SGHRS and CDR2 YFSETQ. V lost 1 base, J lost 7 bases, and 6 bases stayed unmatched. This CDR3 is CASSLSGQGFQPQHF. The CDR3 region has the DNA TGCGCCAGCAGCTTGTCGGGACAGGGATTCCAGCCCCAGCATTTT.

The chain couples TRBV6-5 to TRBJ2-2; TRBD1 might be the D (6 bases). With 0 bases removed from V and 4 bases from J, the gap between germline ends came to 9 bases. The CDR3 sequence is 15 residues long. Germline values: CDR1 MNHEY, CDR2 SVGAGI. The CDR3 coding sequence is TGTGCCAGCAGTTACTCCTCGACAGGCACCGGGGAGCTGTTTTTT. Its translation: CASSYSSTGTGELFF.

The V gene is TRBV6-2 or TRBV6-3, the J gene TRBJ1-4; no clear D. Germline CDR1 is MNHEY and CDR2 is SVGEGT. The CDR3 consists of 15 residues. V lost 3 bases to trimming and J lost 5 bases, with 13 bases between them. The CDR3 DNA reads as TGTGCCAGCAGTTATCGGAAGGGCTTCAATGAAAAACTGTTTTTT. It codes for CASSYRKGFNEKLFF.

This clonotype has just a few counts. The chain is built from TRBV5-6 and TRBJ1-5; D might be TRBD1 (6 bases). The CDR3 spans 16 residues. Trimming shortened V by 0 bases and J by 3 bases, and 13 bases separated the two germline ends. Germline CDR1 is SGHDT and CDR2 is YYEEEE. The CDR3 DNA reads TGTGCCAGCAGCTTGGCTGCGGGGGCCCTCAATCAGCCCCAGCATTTT. Encoded protein: CASSLAAGALNQPQHF. Supplemented by reference TRBV5-6 and TRBJ1-5, the full variable domain reads DAGVTQSPTHLIKTRGQQVTLRCSPKSGHDTVSWYQQALGQGPQFIFQYYEEEERQRGNFPDRFSGHQFPNYSSELNVNALLLGDSALYLCASSLAAGALNQPQHFGDGTRLSIL.

This clonotype has just a few counts. The V call is TRBV7-2, the J call TRBJ2-2; D is ambiguous. V was pared by 1 base and J by 5 bases, with 8 bases between. The CDR3 is 14 residues long. Germline CDR1 is SGHTA and CDR2 is FQGNSA. The CDR3 nucleotides read TGTGCCAGCAGCTTAGTCTTAGGGACCGGGGAGCTGTTTTTT. It specifies CASSLVLGTGELFF.

This clonotype was found a few times. The rearrangement links TRBV20-1 to TRBJ2-1; TRBD2 matches at 9 bases. From germline, CDR1 is DFQATT and CDR2 SNEGSKA (reference sequence). This CDR3 is 14 amino acids long. V dropped 3 bases and J dropped 5; count of bases not matched to a gene: 5. This chain's CDR3 is CSASKASGNNEQFF. CDR3 in DNA: TGCAGTGCTAGTAAGGCTAGCGGGAACAATGAGCAGTTCTTC.

As to this clonotype: This may stem from a read error, because a much larger clone lies one nucleotide away. The CDR3 DNA reads TGCGCCAGCAGCTTGGCCCCCTGGAGTTCCTACGGGCAGTACTTC. Amino acids: CASSLAPWSSYGQYF. The gene calls are TRBV5-1 and TRBJ2-7; D not certain. The CDR3 is made up of 15 amino acids. CDR1 is SGHRS and CDR2 is YFSETQ in the germline V gene.

This clonotype has just a few counts. The rearrangement links TRBV27 to TRBJ2-7; D not certain. The CDR3 has 15 residues. V was trimmed by 3 bases and J by 2 bases, leaving 14 bases between them. In germline, CDR1 is MNHEY, CDR2 SMNVEV (reference sequence). This CDR3 is CASSFSFPIAYEQYF. For the CDR3, the DNA is TGTGCCAGCAGTTTCTCCTTCCCAATCGCCTACGAGCAGTACTTC.

This rearrangement joins TRBV7-2 to TRBJ2-2; unclear D gene. This CDR3 is 15 amino acids long. Germline V gene sequence: CDR1 SGHTA, CDR2 FQGNSA. Trimming removed 1 base from V and 4 bases from J, with 10 bases in between. CDR3 sequence: CASSLEGLPTGELFF. The CDR3 bases are TGTGCCAGCAGCTTAGAAGGGCTGCCCACCGGGGAGCTGTTTTTT. The full variable domain, in which reference TRBV7-2 and TRBJ2-2 provide the parts outside the CDR3, is GAGVSQSPSNKVTEKGKDVELRCDPISGHTALYWYRQSLGQGLEFLIYFQGNSAPDKSGLPSDRFSAERTGGSVSTLTIQRTQQEDSAVYLCASSLEGLPTGELFFGEGSRLTVL.